The text below deals with one TCR beta chain. Its antigen is not yet known. Per-base quality was not reported, and no clone a single base away is much larger than it. The protocol used for the library was 5' RACE. These reads were obtained on a NextSeq 500. The TCR library protocol attached a unique molecular identifier to each TCR cDNA molecule to allow correction of PCR and sequencing errors. The authors' pipeline ran thus. TCR identification, UMI-based error correction and CDR3 extraction were all carried out with Decombinator tools. TCRs above a frequency of 2 per 1,000, corresponding to the top 1% of the tumor frequency distribution, were defined as expanded. Rényi diversity was computed with the R vegan package after subsampling each repertoire 100 times to 5,000 TCRs. CDR3 similarity networks were built from amino acid triplet string-kernel similarity, with CDR3s being connected when pairwise similarity was above 0.82. The public reads were run again by TCRdb, first through fastp at Q25 and then through MiXCR, and only productive beta chains were kept. Records with the same CDR3 protein are collapsed into one entry carrying the most frequent genes and DNA. None of the V and J calls come from the authors' own analysis; TCRdb made them. This sample has roughly 11,000 distinct CDR3 sequences in its table, and about 15% of those were observed once. The leading ten clones occupy under 55% of the sample.

This sample was included in a study of spatial heterogeneity in lung cancer (dated by TCRdb to the late 2010s). Regarding the research as a whole: More beta-chain than alpha-chain transcripts were consistently detected, likely reflecting higher beta-chain transcript abundance. In the raw uncorrected reads, each unique combination of TCR and UMI appeared more than ten times on average. The study quantitatively compared TCR alpha and beta repertoires across multiple tumor regions, matched nontumor lung and blood in non-small cell lung cancer. The study linked features of the TCR repertoire to counts of nonsynonymous mutations, which were determined by whole-exome sequencing of tumor tissue. At surgery, some 200 tumor regions, approximately 64 matched nontumor lung samples and 45 to 60 PBMC samples were TCR-sequenced for both alpha and beta chains.

According to the study, the label for this sample's time point signals: sample taken at primary tumor resection. Whole RNA extracted from tumor and nontumor lung tissue, or from cryopreserved PBMC samples, was used for TCR sequencing without cell sorting. The donors were more than 60 patients from the lung TRACERx cohort who had early-stage, untreated non-small cell lung cancer. Patients were selected for TCR sequencing only if sufficient RNA was available from at least two tumor regions. Overall study outcomes, separate from this receptor: Ubiquitous expanded tumor TCRs were detected in blood more often at tumor resection than at routine follow-up. Additional single-cell paired TCR alpha and beta sequencing was considered necessary to confirm, at a functional level, the hypothesis that regional TCRs recognize regional mutations.

Sequencing used PBMCs, obtained at surgery. The TCR originated in a male donor with early-stage non-small cell lung cancer.

The sequenced DNA is TGCAGCGTTGACCCAGCGAACACCGGGGAGCTGTTTTTT. Translation gives CSVDPANTGELFF. The V and J genes are TRBV29-1 and TRBJ2-2; no D segment can be confidently identified. Relative to germline, V is 3 bases shorter and J is 0 bases shorter, with 5 bases between their ends. The CDR3 sequence holds 13 residues, the cysteine and phenylalanine included. Only the CDR3 DNA stays, 39 bases, in frame from base 1. Based on the germline V gene, the CDR1 and CDR2 sequences are SQVTM and ANQGSEA.